This T cell receptor (beta chain) is from a study of blood T cells in healthy people across ages. With a J-beta primer mix and a sample-barcoded 5' primer, a second PCR ran about 6 to 11 cycles. TCRdb itself ran the 5' RACE reads through MiXCR, one entry per CDR3 protein. The table lists about 560,000 distinct CDR3 sequences, about 28% of them singletons. Study-wide findings and caveats: Significant beta diversity loss was already apparent by age approximately 40, declining roughly linearly.

Germline V gene data show CDR1 as MNHNS and CDR2 as SASEGT. Trimming pared 3 bases from V and 2 bases from J, leaving 13 bases between. The CDR3 sequence is 15 residues long. As regards this clonotype: Its specificity is unknown.

These data also featured in a second study, about T cells of mothers and their children. As reported in that work: Samples were provided by three healthy Caucasian mothers and their six children. The authors identified no persistent microchimeric T cell clones.

V gene TRBV6-1 combines with J gene TRBJ1-2; D is possibly TRBD1 (6 bases). This clonotype was obtained from a boy aged 2 to 10 in good health. The sample consisted of blood. Written as DNA, the CDR3 is TGTGCCAGCAGTGACGCCCAGGGGAGGAACTATGGCTACACCTTC. Its protein is CASSDAQGRNYGYTF.